Included here is one T cell receptor (beta chain) sequence, with context. V was shortened by 1 base and J by 0 bases, with 10 bases between the two germline ends. Looked up from germline, CDR1 is LGHNA and CDR2 is YSLEER. The CDR3 has 16 residues. Profiled with immunoSEQ multiplex PCR; TCRdb holds only in-frame clones, not every one. The sample shows about 540,000 clones, more than 75% of them seen only once. The data derive from a study of shared T cell receptors in the human thymus. The data also belong to a second study, concerning human thymus T cells. In that study: Serving as donors were healthy Finnish infants, each of whom was having open corrective surgery for congenital heart defects. Surgeons resected thymus tissue during corrective heart surgery. Both thymic and peripheral blood repertoires showed apparently biased V and J usage. Unrelated individuals had highly overlapping thymic repertoires, as reported in related research.

The sequence came from a boy under two years old with a congenital heart defect. Sequencing was done on a sample of thymocytes. V and J are TRBV4-3 and TRBJ1-5; possibly TRBD1 for D (5 bases). The CDR3 DNA sequence: TGCGCCAGCAGCCAAGGCTGGGGGGATAGCAATCAGCCCCAGCATTTT. Translated, it gives CASSQGWGDSNQPQHF.